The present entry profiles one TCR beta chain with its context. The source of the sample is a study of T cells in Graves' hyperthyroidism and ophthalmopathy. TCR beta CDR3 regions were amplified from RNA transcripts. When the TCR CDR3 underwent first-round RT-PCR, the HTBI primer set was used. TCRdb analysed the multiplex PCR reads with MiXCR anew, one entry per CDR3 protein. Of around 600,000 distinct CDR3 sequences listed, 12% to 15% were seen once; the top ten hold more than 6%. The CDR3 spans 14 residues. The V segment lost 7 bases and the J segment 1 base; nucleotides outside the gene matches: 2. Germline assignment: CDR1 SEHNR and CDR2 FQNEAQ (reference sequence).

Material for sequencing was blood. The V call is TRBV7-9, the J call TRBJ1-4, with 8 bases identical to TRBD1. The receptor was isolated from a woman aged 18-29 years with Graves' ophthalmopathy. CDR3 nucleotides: TGTGCCAGCACTACAGGGGGAACTAATGAAAAACTGTTTTTT. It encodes CASTTGGTNEKLFF.